This record concerns one TCR beta chain sequence. The V and J ends lost 5 bases and 7 bases, in that order; junction bases with no gene match: 8. Germline loops: CDR1 MNHEY, CDR2 SMNVEV (reference sequence). The CDR3 loop spans 15 amino acids. As handled by the study authors: Amplified reference gene primers provided the basis for estimating nucleated cell counts. Using immunoSEQ multiplex PCR, the repertoire was profiled, and TCRdb retains in-frame clones only, with some absent. V and J calls and clone size are copied from that table; D and trimming were computed from the DNA. Among more than 85,000 clones, around nine tenths were seen once, and the ten largest hold around 4.9%. This sample is part of a study of blood T cell repertoires in COVID-19. In the study overall: COVID-19 samples from acute and convalescent phases originated in the United States, Italy and Spain. Nucleic acid was either cDNA or gDNA, and it came from T cells, B-cell-depleted T cells, or PBMCs.

The clonotype comes from a human donor in a cohort sampled during active COVID-19. Material: peripheral blood. The gene calls are TRBV27 and TRBJ1-6; the match to TRBD1 covers 7 bases. The CDR3 sequence is CASSRLTGRNSPLHF. The DNA of the CDR3 is TGTGCCAGCAGTAGATTGACAGGGAGGAATTCACCCCTCCACTTT.